A selection of T cell receptor beta chains follows, all from one sample in a study of blood T cell repertoires in COVID-19. Profiling relied on immunoSEQ multiplex PCR, and the TCRdb table lists in-frame clones only, not all of them. This table has fewer than 500,000 clones, roughly 90% appearing once. Sequencing was done on a sample of peripheral blood. The receptor source for this set is a woman in her 30s with acute or convalescent COVID-19. CDR3s include the opening cysteine and the closing phenylalanine or tryptophan. Fields, in order: J gene, clone size, V gene, D gene, CDR3 DNA, CDR3 protein. D genes are given only for firm matches. The size of a clone is reported for some rows only, either as once, few or many, or as a class for expanded clones.

TRBJ2-1	NA	TRBV5-4	NA	TGTGCCAGCAGCTTCGACAGAGACAATGAGCAGTTCTTC	CASSFDRDNEQFF
TRBJ2-7	NA	TRBV27	NA	TGTGCCAGCAGTTTGTATGGGGCTAAGGGCGAGCAGTACTTC	CASSLYGAKGEQYF
TRBJ2-7	NA	TRBV5-1	NA	TGCGCCAGCAGCTCAGGGATACAATCCTACGAGCAGTACTTC	CASSSGIQSYEQYF
TRBJ1-1	NA	TRBV6-5	NA	TGTGCCAGCAGTTACTCGAATTTCCCGGGCGGGACTGAAGCTTTCTTT	CASSYSNFPGGTEAFF
TRBJ2-1	NA	TRBV10-2	TRBD2	TGCGCCAGCAGCAGACTAGCGGGGAATGAGCAGTTCTTC	CASSRLAGNEQFF
TRBJ2-7	NA	TRBV9	TRBD1	TGTGCCAGCAGCGCGAGGGACAGTTACGAGCAGTACTTC	CASSARDSYEQYF
TRBJ1-3	NA	TRBV15	NA	TGTGCCACCAGCAGAGGGGATGGGACATCCACCTTT	CATSRGDGTSTF
TRBJ2-2	few	TRBV6-6	TRBD2	TGTGCCAGCAGTCCATTGGGACTAGCGGGGGTGATCACCGGGGAGCTGTTTTTT	CASSPLGLAGVITGELFF
TRBJ2-3	NA	TRBV5-1	TRBD2	TGCGCCAGCAGTGTCGGGACTAGCGGGGGGCTTGCGTATTTT	CASSVGTSGGLAYF
TRBJ1-2	NA	TRBV18	NA	TGTGCCAGCTCACCACGGCAGGGTGAGACCTATGGCTACACCTTC	CASSPRQGETYGYTF
TRBJ1-1	NA	TRBV2	NA	TGTGCCAGCAGGCTGGGGGGAGGACGAGAAGCTTTCTTT	CASRLGGGREAFF
TRBJ1-1	NA	TRBV30	NA	TGTGCCTGGAGTTTGGAGAGGAACACTGAAGCTTTCTTT	CAWSLERNTEAFF
TRBJ2-2	once	TRBV5-1	TRBD1	TGCGCCAGCAGCCGTTCTGGGACAGCGCCCGGGGAGCTGTTTTTT	CASSRSGTAPGELFF
TRBJ2-7	few	TRBV4-1	NA	TGCGCCAGCAGCCAAGAAACGGAGTACTACGAGCAGTACTTC	CASSQETEYYEQYF
TRBJ2-5	NA	TRBV20-1	NA	TGCAGTGCTAGTCCGGGACAAGGTTTGGGGGAGACCCAGTACTTC	CSASPGQGLGETQYF
TRBJ1-6	NA	TRBV3-1/TRBV3-2	TRBD1	TGTGCCAGCAGCCAATTCGCGGACAGGGGCAATTCACCCCTCCACTTT	CASSQFADRGNSPLHF
TRBJ2-5	once	TRBV12-5	NA	TGTGCTAGTGGTAGGGGGACCGTCCAAGAGACCCAGTACTTC	CASGRGTVQETQYF
TRBJ1-2	few	TRBV11-2	TRBD1	TGTGCCAGCGTCGCCAGGGGGCTGAATAATGGCTACACCTTC	CASVARGLNNGYTF